This TCR beta chain is from a study of CD8+CD57+ T cells in acquired aplastic anemia. Across the study: Healthy donor CD4+ samples were sequenced to a depth that averaged roughly 10 million reads.

Germline CDR1 is MNHEY and CDR2 is SVGAGI. V was pared by 2 bases and J by 1 base, with 11 bases between. The CDR3 runs to 15 residues. Points on this clonotype: Its specificity is unknown.

The template for TCR beta VDJ and CDR3 sequence profiling was genomic DNA. In TCRdb, the reads were re-called with MiXCR into one record per CDR3 protein. The table shows about 81,000 distinct CDR3 sequences, with approximately 46% occurring only once. The study, taken as a whole, reports: Patients and controls turned out to have around 29 CD8+ CDR3 sequences in common.

The chain is built from TRBV6-5 and TRBJ1-1, with no clear D. The source is a human donor in good health, serving as a control. The sample consisted of sorted CD4+, CD8+, or CD8+CD57+ T cells (not recorded which) from PBMCs. CDR3 amino acids: CASSYAPMGNTEAFF. CDR3 nucleotides: TGTGCCAGCAGTTACGCCCCTATGGGGAACACTGAAGCTTTCTTT.